These 15 T cell receptor beta chains originate from one sample sequenced in a study of T cells after yellow fever vaccination. TCRdb recomputed calls from the 5' RACE reads with MiXCR, one row per CDR3 protein. The sample shows about 26,000 distinct CDR3 sequences, roughly 4.5% of them seen only once. The sequencing here drew on PBMCs, either bulk or a sorted T-cell subset (CD4+, CD8+, memory, or dextramer-sorted; not recorded which), taken on the day of the yellow fever booster vaccination. Receptor source: a man aged 18 to 30 who received the YFV17D yellow fever vaccine.

This chain links TRBV20-1 with TRBJ2-7; D is possibly TRBD1 or TRBD2 (5 bases each). V lost 5 bases to trimming and J lost 0 bases, with 14 bases between them. CDR3 length: 14 amino acids. CDR1 and CDR2 from the germline V gene are DFQATT and SNEGSKA (reference sequence). The CDR3 loop reads CSAGAEGSSYEQYF. The CDR3 bases are TGCAGTGCTGGGGCGGAAGGGAGCTCCTACGAGCAGTACTTC.

This chain uses TRBV28 with TRBJ1-1; 9 positions agree with TRBD1. V lost 6 bases to trimming and J lost 5 bases; unmatched junction nucleotides: 13. Germline V gene sequence: CDR1 MDHEN, CDR2 SYDVKM. The CDR3 spans 16 residues. CDR3 sequence reads: CASRSGTGFMRTEAFF. The CDR3 DNA reads as TGTGCCAGCAGATCCGGGACAGGGTTTATGAGGACTGAAGCTTTCTTT.

This clonotype was detected many times. This chain connects TRBV12-3 or TRBV12-4 to TRBJ2-3; 8 nucleotides match TRBD1. The junction had 9 bases not matched to a gene; V was cut back by 2 bases and J by 8 bases. The CDR3 spans 15 residues. CDR3 residues: CASSLSARGHGTQYF. CDR3 DNA: TGTGCCAGCAGTTTAAGCGCCAGGGGGCACGGTACGCAGTATTTT.

This clonotype was detected ten times or more. This chain links TRBV5-5 with TRBJ1-1; D gene uncertain. The germline V and J ends were trimmed by 0 bases and 3 bases, with 6 bases remaining between them. This CDR3 contains 13 residues. The V gene's germline CDR1 is SGHKS and CDR2 YYEKEE (reference sequence). Written as DNA, the CDR3 is TGTGCCAGCAGCTTGGAGTGGCACACTGAAGCTTTCTTT. Amino acid sequence: CASSLEWHTEAFF. Drawing the rest from reference TRBV5-5 and TRBJ1-1, the complete variable domain is DAGVTQSPTHLIKTRGQQVTLRCSPISGHKSVSWYQQVLGQGPQFIFQYYEKEERGRGNFPDRFSARQFPNYSSELNVNALLLGDSALYLCASSLEWHTEAFFGQGTRLTVV.

This clonotype was counted ten times or more. The chain recombines TRBV12-3 or TRBV12-4 with TRBJ2-1; TRBD2 aligns across 9 bases. CDR3 length: 13 residues. V lost 7 bases to trimming and J lost 4 bases; unmatched junction nucleotides: 2. The CDR3 DNA sequence: TGTGCCAGCAAGCGGGGGGAGTACAATGAGCAGTTCTTC. It yields the protein CASKRGEYNEQFF.

This clonotype was seen at least ten times. The rearrangement links TRBV12-3 or TRBV12-4 to TRBJ1-3; D unresolved. V was trimmed by 6 bases and J by 0 bases, leaving 9 bases between them. The length of the CDR3 is 14 residues. CDR3 nucleotide sequence: TGTGCCAGCAGCTCAACAGTCTCTGGAAACACCATATATTTT. Translating gives CASSSTVSGNTIYF.

This clonotype was counted many times. V usage is TRBV12-3 or TRBV12-4 and J usage is TRBJ1-3; the D is unclear. V lost 5 bases to trimming and J lost 8 bases, with 10 bases between them. This CDR3 region has 12 residues. This chain's CDR3 is CASSRTDDTIYF. In DNA form, the CDR3 reads TGTGCCAGCAGTAGGACTGACGACACCATATATTTT.

The table lists this clonotype with many counts. The chain has TRBV7-2 and TRBJ1-2; weak D call: TRBD1 (6 bases). CDR3 length equals 18 residues. Per the germline V gene, CDR1 is SGHTA and CDR2 is FQGNSA. Trimming left V 5 bases short and J 0 bases short, with 22 bases between. The CDR3, as DNA: TGTGCCAGCAGCGCACGACCAGGGGTTCAGTACTCTAACTATGGCTACACCTTC. Translating gives CASSARPGVQYSNYGYTF.

In this sample, this clonotype turned up many times. This sequence joins TRBV5-1 and TRBJ1-2, with no clear D. The germline V and J ends were trimmed by 3 bases and 2 bases, with 8 bases remaining between them. The germline V gene has CDR1 SGHRS and CDR2 YFSETQ. This CDR3 has 13 amino acids. The CDR3: CASSSAPNYGYTF. The CDR3 DNA reads as TGCGCCAGCAGCTCCGCACCAAACTATGGCTACACCTTC.

This clonotype was detected many times. This chain links TRBV7-2 with TRBJ1-3; a weak D match, TRBD1 (6 bases). V lost 4 bases and J lost 4, with 11 bases in between. This CDR3 has 14 residues. Germline CDR1 reads SGHTA; CDR2 reads FQGNSA. In nucleotides, the CDR3 is TGTGCCAGCAGCTCCGGACAGCCCGGAAACACCATATATTTT. It yields the protein CASSSGQPGNTIYF.

This clonotype was picked up many times. In DNA form, the CDR3 reads TGTGCCAGCAGTTACGACGGTAGCGGGGGTTGGGCAGAGACCCAGTACTTC. Amino acids: CASSYDGSGGWAETQYF. The gene calls are TRBV6-2 or TRBV6-3 and TRBJ2-5; 9 nucleotides align to TRBD2. The V gene end was trimmed by 2 bases and the J gene end by 4 bases; junction bases not matched to a gene: 11. Germline assignment: CDR1 MNHEY and CDR2 SVGEGT. The CDR3 is 17 amino acids.

This clonotype has more than one count but fewer than ten. The rearrangement joins TRBV12-3 or TRBV12-4 to TRBJ2-1, with D possibly matching TRBD1 (6 bases). This CDR3 contains 14 residues. The V end was cut by 7 bases, the J end by 7 bases, with 17 bases between. DNA of the CDR3: TGTGCCAGCAATAGGGGGACGTCCGGGAATGAGCAGTTCTTC. Encoded protein: CASNRGTSGNEQFF.

This clonotype was detected a few times. V usage is TRBV12-3 or TRBV12-4 and J usage is TRBJ1-6; D call uncertain. This CDR3 has 14 residues. V lost 2 bases and J 11 bases, leaving 13 bases between the germline ends. The CDR3 bases are TGTGCCAGCAGTTTAACGGCCGGCGGAACACCCCTCCACTTT. Its translation is CASSLTAGGTPLHF.

Many counts were recorded for this clonotype. This chain connects TRBV20-1 to TRBJ2-1; 14 bases are shared with TRBD2. V shed 6 bases and J 1 base; nucleotides not matched to a gene: 8. The CDR3 has 17 amino acids. CDR1 and CDR2 (germline): DFQATT, SNEGSKA (reference sequence). The DNA of the CDR3 is TGCAGTGCCCTGACTAGCGGGGGGGCCGGGTCCTACAATGAGCAGTTCTTC. Amino acid sequence: CSALTSGGAGSYNEQFF.

The rearrangement joins TRBV19 to TRBJ2-1; D is unclear. This CDR3 region has 14 residues. Germline lookup yields CDR1 LNHDA and CDR2 SQIVND (reference sequence). V was clipped by 4 bases and J by 0 bases, with 7 bases between them. CDR3 nucleotides: TGTGCCAGTAGTAACCGGGCCTCCTACAATGAGCAGTTCTTC. This gives the protein CASSNRASYNEQFF.